This entry features one T cell receptor beta chain sequence. This receptor's antigen is unknown. The sample holds no much larger clone one base away, and base qualities are not on file. These data originate in a study of shared clonotypes between healthy human individuals (dated by TCRdb to the early 2020s). With regard to the full study: The cohort included a few men and a couple of women between 18 and 49 years of age. To estimate repertoire size and how much clonotypes are shared between individuals, the study performed deep sequencing of blood TCR repertoires from 4 to 6 healthy adults. Per donor, leukapheresis produced somewhere between about 0.94 and 9.5 billion PBMCs. For each donor, three plates each were used for CD4 naive and CD4 memory, two plates were used for CD8 naive, and one plate was used for CD8 memory. Different laboratories and diverse techniques were used to prepare libraries and sequence TCR repertoires, to increase sequencing depth and limit assay-specific biases.

V was cut back by 3 bases and J by 4 bases, leaving a gap of 13 bases between them. The CDR1 and CDR2 encoded by the germline V gene (reference sequence) are LNHDA and SQIVND. The CDR3 starts with the cysteine, ends with the phenylalanine, and has 15 residues. This entry keeps only the CDR3 DNA: 45 bases, framed from base 1. The paper as a whole reports these results and caveats: The genetic and exposure-history diversity represented was limited by the small number of donors. When a few donors were compared, the shared fraction of clonotypes was 5% to 6.5% for naive CD4, more than 3% for naive CD8, about 2.4% for memory CD4, and roughly 0.4% for memory CD8. Incomplete sequencing was indicated by rarefaction of sorted-subset datasets, despite the large sequencing depth. Higher generation probabilities were observed for clonotypes shared by all four sorted-subset donors than for non-shared clonotypes. Estimated clonotype richness was generally larger for naive than for memory subsets. Based on pairwise subsampling, the degree of clonotype sharing among donors was expected to be affected by sequencing depth. Only blood was sampled, and tissue TCR repertoires likely differ from those in blood.

CD8 naive samples consisted of CD45RO-negative cells that were positively selected for CCR7, yielding a CD45RA+CCR7+ population without TemRA cells. Healthy HIV-negative adults with no recently reported acute infections or vaccinations were included as donors. Every donor was a Caucasian adult residing in Nashville, Tennessee, USA. After blood collection by leukapheresis, PBMCs were isolated using Ficoll-Histopaque density gradient centrifugation and then cryopreserved in the vapor phase of liquid nitrogen. Analytical flow cytometry was used to check the purity and quantity of every magnetically sorted T cell population. From each sorted fraction, genomic DNA was isolated and quantified by UV absorbance on a Nanodrop 2000c. Using the deep immunoSEQ assay, multiplex PCR amplified TCR CDR3 regions from genomic DNA. Extracted genomic DNA from each cell subset was distributed evenly across all wells of several immunoSEQ 96-well plates, and each plate was treated as a replicate. Each replicate PCR for sorted subsets received about 220 ng genomic DNA, equal to roughly 30,000 T cell genomes. The purified libraries were quantified using a Qubit 3.0 fluorometer, sized with a Bioanalyzer 2100, and then quantified again using the KAPA Library Quantification kit. A separate single-read 150-cycle Illumina NextSeq 550 flow cell was used to sequence each immunoSEQ 96-well plate. In the authors' own workflow: The immunoSEQ output contained only junctional sequences without quality scores, so filtering could not match that applied to full-length reads. Sequences were annotated with PyIR, a Python wrapper for IgBLAST v1.9, using IMGT germline references to assign V/J genes and CDR3. Reads were filtered out if the reads had weak V/J assignments (E-value above 1e-6), no CDR3, stop codons, out-of-frame junctions, or ambiguous translated residues. V3J clonotypes were defined by identical inferred V gene, J gene, and CDR3 amino acid sequence. To compute the percentage overlap between repertoires, the number of shared unique clonotypes was divided by the size of the smaller repertoire. Repertoire richness was assessed with RTK rarefaction, the Chao1 estimator, and Recon v2.1 estimates of unobserved clonotypes. For all TCRbeta clonotypes obtained by the gDNA method from a few donors, generation probabilities were computed with OLGA. As stored in TCRdb, this immuneACCESS dataset retains in-frame rearrangements with V and J assigned. A fraction of the clones does not appear; measured against another copy, unresolved V genes explain less than half of the discrepancy, and the remainder lacks a known reason. V and J calls plus clone size are reproduced from that table; the DNA served to infer D and trimming. This sample holds about 820,000 clones; almost 95% were observed only once. The ten largest make up less than 25% of the sample.

This TCR came from a man aged 25-45 years in good health. The rearrangement combines TRBV19 with TRBJ2-1; TRBD2 is possibly the D segment (5 matching bases). The sample comprised naive CD8+ T cells sorted from blood. The cell subset or site tag for this specimen amounts to: CD45RA+CCR7+. The nucleotides are TGTGCCAGTAGTATTTCCGGGGTGGGATACAATGAGCAGTTCTTC. It encodes CASSISGVGYNEQFF.